Listed below are T cell receptor beta chains from one sample, sequenced in a study of T cell responses to AZD1222 COVID-19 vaccine. The assay was immunoSEQ multiplex PCR, and TCRdb's table has in-frame clones only and misses some. The table shows 120,000 to 150,000 clones, with under 95% occurring only once. The input for sequencing was peripheral blood, taken on day 0 of MenACWY control vaccination. The receptors were gathered from an adult in good health. CDR3s include the opening cysteine and the closing phenylalanine or tryptophan. The D gene is left open where the match is weak. Only part of the rows carry a size: once, few, many, or a class if the clone is expanded.

j_call cdr3_length d_call clone_size v_call cdr3_nt cdr3_aa
TRBJ2-7 17 TRBD2 . TRBV4-1 TGCGCCAGCAGCCAAGTCGAATCGACTAGCGGGAGATACGAGCAGTACTTC CASSQVESTSGRYEQYF
TRBJ1-1 14 . . TRBV19 TGTGCCAGTAGTCATTTCGGTTTGTTCACTGAAGCTTTCTTT CASSHFGLFTEAFF
TRBJ2-1 16 TRBD2 . TRBV5-1 TGCGCCAGCAGCTTGGCCTCTAGCGGGAGGTACAATGAGCAGTTCTTC CASSLASSGRYNEQFF
TRBJ2-7 14 TRBD1 . TRBV5-4 TGTGCCAGCAGTGCGGGACAGGGTTGGTACGAGCAGTACTTC CASSAGQGWYEQYF
TRBJ2-7 12 . . TRBV25-1 TGTGCCAGCAGTGGCGGGGTCTACGAGCAGTACTTC CASSGGVYEQYF
TRBJ1-4 15 . once TRBV9 TGTGCCAGCAGCGTAGGCCCGGGTCTAAGCGAAAAACTGTTTTTT CASSVGPGLSEKLFF
TRBJ2-3 16 TRBD2 . TRBV7-2 TGTGCCAGCAGCCCCAGGGGCGGGGGGGCCAGAGATACGCAGTATTTT CASSPRGGGARDTQYF
TRBJ2-4 15 . . TRBV10-1 TGCGCCAGCAGGGGTGATCTGATGCGACCAAACATTCAGTACTTC CASRGDLMRPNIQYF
TRBJ1-3 14 . . TRBV9 TGTGCCAGTTGCCCTTCGAAGTCTGGAAACACCATATATTTT CASCPSKSGNTIYF
TRBJ2-7 13 . . TRBV5-1 TGCGCCAGCAGCTTGAAGGGCCCCTACGAGCAGTACTTC CASSLKGPYEQYF
TRBJ1-6 15 . . TRBV3-1/TRBV3-2 TGTGCCAGCAGACCCAGGACGGGTACTAATTCACCCCTCCACTTT CASRPRTGTNSPLHF
TRBJ1-6 13 . once TRBV14 TGTGCCAGCAGCCAATCCAGAAATTCACCCCTCCACTTT CASSQSRNSPLHF
TRBJ2-2 13 . few TRBV3-1/TRBV3-2 TGTGCCAGCAGCCAAGGGCGCACCGGGGAGCTGTTTTTT CASSQGRTGELFF
TRBJ1-2 13 TRBD1 once TRBV5-4 TGTGCCAGCAGCGGGACAGCTCAGTATGGCTACACCTTC CASSGTAQYGYTF
TRBJ1-4 14 . . TRBV2 TGTGCCAGCAGTACACACAGGGACGAGGAAAAACTGTTTTTT CASSTHRDEEKLFF
TRBJ1-5 13 . . TRBV10-3 TGTGCCATCAGTGACGGTGGAGATCAGCCCCAGCATTTT CAISDGGDQPQHF
TRBJ2-1 16 TRBD2 . TRBV27 TGTGCCAGCAGTCGCCGTAGCGGGAGCCCTTACAATGAGCAGTTCTTC CASSRRSGSPYNEQFF
TRBJ1-4 15 . . TRBV11-2 TGTGCCAGCAGTGTGGGGTGGCCGGCTAATGAAAAACTGTTTTTT CASSVGWPANEKLFF
TRBJ1-1 15 . . TRBV30 TGTGCCTGGAGTGGGACTGGGGCAGATTACACTGAAGCTTTCTTT CAWSGTGADYTEAFF
TRBJ1-5 14 . . TRBV27 TGTGCCAGCAGTTTATCTGAGGGCAATCAGCCCCAGCATTTT CASSLSEGNQPQHF
TRBJ1-4 13 . . TRBV28 TGTGCCTCCAAGGGCAGTTACTATGAAAAACTGTTTTTT CASKGSYYEKLFF
TRBJ1-5 16 . . TRBV3-1/TRBV3-2 TGTGCCAGCAGCCAAGATCAAGGTTATAGCAATCAGCCCCAGCATTTT CASSQDQGYSNQPQHF
TRBJ1-2 13 . . TRBV18 TGTGCCAGCTCACCGGCCTTTAACTATGGCTACACCTTC CASSPAFNYGYTF
TRBJ2-3 14 . . TRBV3-1/TRBV3-2 TGTGCCAGCAGCCCGGGACTGCGCACAGATACGCAGTATTTT CASSPGLRTDTQYF
TRBJ2-1 15 TRBD1 . TRBV3-1/TRBV3-2 TGTGCCAGCAGTGAAGCCTGGACAGGTTTTTATGAGCAGTTCTTC CASSEAWTGFYEQFF
TRBJ1-1 11 . . TRBV6-5 TGTGCCAGCAGCCGGGGGGCCGGGGCTTTCTTT CASSRGAGAFF
TRBJ2-7 13 . . TRBV6-1 TGTGCCAGCAGTGAAGCCAGGGTAGGCGAGCAGTACTTC CASSEARVGEQYF
TRBJ2-1 12 . few TRBV10-3 TGTGCCATCAGACAAGCGGTCAATGAGCAGTTCTTC CAIRQAVNEQFF
TRBJ2-7 13 . . TRBV4-1 TGCGCCAGCAGCCAACTCGCCTCCTACGAGCAGTACTTC CASSQLASYEQYF
TRBJ2-1 15 TRBD2 . TRBV19 TGTGCCACCACAAAGGGACTAGCGGGGTACAATGAGCAGTTCTTC CATTKGLAGYNEQFF
TRBJ2-7 12 . once TRBV2 TGTGCCAGCAGTGAAGCGAAGCGAGAGCAGTACTTC CASSEAKREQYF
TRBJ2-3 14 . . TRBV7-8 TGTGCCAGCAGCCCCGTAGGGGGCACAGATACGCAGTATTTT CASSPVGGTDTQYF
TRBJ1-2 14 . . TRBV18 TGTGCCAGCTCACCGACAGCAACTCACTATGGCTACACCTTC CASSPTATHYGYTF
TRBJ1-4 17 . . TRBV23-1 TGCGCCAGCAGTCAATCTGTCGTCGGGACAACTAATGAAAAACTGTTTTTT CASSQSVVGTTNEKLFF
TRBJ1-5 14 TRBD1 . TRBV6-2/TRBV6-3 TGTGCCAGCAGTACGACAGGGAGAAATCAGCCCCAGCATTTT CASSTTGRNQPQHF
TRBJ2-2 17 . . TRBV5-1 TGCGCCAGCAGCTTGGAAGGGGGGGCCCCGAACACCGGGGAGCTGTTTTTT CASSLEGGAPNTGELFF
TRBJ2-2 15 . . TRBV7-9 TGTGCCAGCAGCTCGAACGGGGGCGACACCGGGGAGCTGTTTTTT CASSSNGGDTGELFF
TRBJ1-1 14 . . TRBV6-1 TGTGCCAGCAGTGAAGAAATAGTGAACACTGAAGCTTTCTTT CASSEEIVNTEAFF
TRBJ1-1 14 . . TRBV28 TGTGCCAGCAGTTTACGGGGGATGAACACTGAAGCTTTCTTT CASSLRGMNTEAFF
TRBJ2-3 15 TRBD1 . TRBV27 TGTGCCAGCAGTCCTACGACAGGGAGCACAGATACGCAGTATTTT CASSPTTGSTDTQYF
TRBJ1-3 17 . . TRBV29-1 TGCAGCGTTGAAGGGGTTTTAGGAGGGTTGCGTGGAAACACCATATATTTT CSVEGVLGGLRGNTIYF
TRBJ2-3 17 TRBD2 . TRBV7-9 TGTGCCAGCAGCCCCCACCTAGCGGGAGGGCCCACAGATACGCAGTATTTT CASSPHLAGGPTDTQYF
TRBJ1-3 12 TRBD1 . TRBV6-5 TGTGCCAGCCTACAACAGGGGGACACCATATATTTT CASLQQGDTIYF
TRBJ2-1 14 . . TRBV19 TGTGCCAGTAGTACCCCCGGGACCCCGGGGTGGCAGTTCTTC CASSTPGTPGWQFF
TRBJ2-2 15 TRBD2 . TRBV5-8 TGTGCCAGCAGCTCACGGGGGGGCTGGAGCGGGGAGCTGTTTTTT CASSSRGGWSGELFF
TRBJ1-4 16 TRBD1 . TRBV4-2 TGTGCCAGCAGCCCTGGACAGGGGGCGACTAATGAAAAACTGTTTTTT CASSPGQGATNEKLFF
TRBJ2-1 16 . . TRBV6-5 TGTGCCAGCAGTTCTTCTTCGGACCTACCATGGGGTGAGCAGTTCTTC CASSSSSDLPWGEQFF
TRBJ1-6 16 . . TRBV9 TGTGCCAGCAGCGCACAGGACAGATTCTTGGGCTCACCCCTCCACTTT CASSAQDRFLGSPLHF
TRBJ2-7 15 . once TRBV14 TGTGCCAGCAGCCAATTTTTCCGACAGGTCTACGAGCAGTACTTC CASSQFFRQVYEQYF
TRBJ1-5 15 . . TRBV27 TGTGCCAGCAGTCCCACCCTAAAGGGTGGTCAGCCCCAGCATTTT CASSPTLKGGQPQHF
TRBJ1-1 13 TRBD1 . TRBV30 TGTGCCTGGGAGGACAGGCGGAACACTGAAGCTTTCTTT CAWEDRRNTEAFF
TRBJ1-5 13 . . TRBV30 TGTGCCTGGAGTTCCCATAGCAATCAGCCCCAGCATTTT CAWSSHSNQPQHF
TRBJ2-5 13 . . TRBV10-2 TGCGCCAGCAGTGGGGACTGGCGAGAGACCCAGTACTTC CASSGDWRETQYF
TRBJ2-7 14 TRBD1 . TRBV28 TGTGCCAGCAGTACCCCCGGGACAGGGCACGAGCAGTACTTC CASSTPGTGHEQYF
TRBJ1-1 12 . once TRBV19 TGTGCCAGTAGCGGTCGGTCGGCTGAAGCTTTCTTT CASSGRSAEAFF
TRBJ2-6 15 . . TRBV27 TGTGCCAGCAGTTTACTCCAATCTGGGGCCAACGTCCTGACTTTC CASSLLQSGANVLTF
TRBJ2-7 14 TRBD1 . TRBV6-5 TGTGCCAGCAGTAATGGACAGGGTGGCCACGAGCAGTACTTC CASSNGQGGHEQYF
TRBJ1-5 13 . once TRBV6-1 TGTGCCAGCAGTGAAGGGGCAGGACCGCCCCAGCATTTT CASSEGAGPPQHF
TRBJ1-1 13 . few TRBV27 TGTGCCAGCAGTGGCAGGGTCAACACTGAAGCTTTCTTT CASSGRVNTEAFF